This record covers a single T cell receptor beta chain. Its antigen is still unknown. Mismatch with germline at one junction end may stem from a read error. The length of the CDR3 is 16 residues. The V gene's germline CDR1 is SSHAT and CDR2 FNYEAQ (reference sequence). This sample was included in a study of T cell responses to AZD1222 COVID-19 vaccine. Study observations and caveats: Just a handful of people given AZD1222 tested seropositive at baseline.

The table came from immunoSEQ multiplex PCR; TCRdb's copy has only in-frame clones and leaves some out. The table shows about 100,000 clones, with roughly nine tenths occurring only once. This sequence originates from an adult in good health. The sequences come from peripheral blood, collected on day 0 of AZD1222 vaccination. V gene TRBV7-7 combines with J gene TRBJ2-1; 9 bases line up with TRBD2. For the CDR3, the DNA is TGTGCTAGCAGCCCGGGGACTAGCCTGGGGGGCGATGAGCAGTTCTTC. This gives the protein CASSPGTSLGGDEQFF.